This T cell receptor beta chain was recovered during a study of blood T cell repertoires in COVID-19. Study details: T cells, B-cell-depleted T cells, or PBMCs provided the cDNA or gDNA that served as material.

Living in about two dozen US areas, the participants were between roughly 18 and 90 years of age. Participant-given clinical history determined each cohort assignment. Per the original methods: By means of reference gene primer amplification, nucleated cell counts were estimated. Data came from immunoSEQ multiplex PCR; TCRdb stores just in-frame clones and leaves some out. Clone size and V and J calls were adopted from that table, with D and trimming inferred from the DNA. This sample carries around 140,000 clones, around four fifths of them seen once, and the ten largest clones take 2% to 2.5%. Germline V gene sequence: CDR1 SGHTA, CDR2 FQGTGA. The CDR3 extends over 15 amino acids. V gave up 4 bases and J gave up 8 bases, with 20 bases separating them.

This receptor was obtained from a middle-aged man with acute COVID-19. The chain uses TRBV7-3 and TRBJ1-2; D is unclear. The specimen sequenced was PBMCs or T cells enriched from blood (not recorded which). CDR3 nucleotides: TGTGCCAGCAGCTCCTCTATAGGGAGTGACGCGGGCTACACCTTC. Translating gives CASSSSIGSDAGYTF.